One sample yielded the 7 T cell receptor beta chains listed below, sequenced in a study of PD-1 blockade in classical Hodgkin lymphoma. In every patient, relapse followed autologous stem cell transplantation, while exposure to brentuximab vedotin differed. The protocol was immunoSEQ multiplex PCR, while the TCRdb copy is restricted to in-frame clones and leaves out a portion. The repertoire includes over 20,000 clones, roughly 75% of them detected once, and approximately 18% sits in the top ten. The specimen comprised peripheral blood mononuclear cells (PBMCs), sampled before the second cycle of nivolumab. The receptors shown here come from a human donor with classical Hodgkin lymphoma.

The chain couples TRBV9 to TRBJ2-1; 8 bases match TRBD2. CDR1 SGDLS and CDR2 YYNGEE come from the germline V gene. Germline trimming cut 4 bases from V and 1 base from J; bases unmatched to any gene: 4. This CDR3 has 15 amino acids. The DNA for the CDR3 is TGTGCCAGCAGCACGACTAGCGTTTCCTACAATGAGCAGTTCTTC. It codes for CASSTTSVSYNEQFF.

The rearrangement uses TRBV23-1 and TRBJ2-5; 8 bases match TRBD2. TRBV23-1 has ORF status, its function being uncertain. The V gene end was trimmed by 3 bases and the J gene end by 4 bases; junction bases not matched to a gene: 19. This CDR3 contains 19 residues. The CDR3 is CASSHPRGGGLRQRETQYF. DNA of the CDR3: TGCGCCAGCAGTCATCCCCGGGGGGGCGGTCTCAGGCAACGAGAGACCCAGTACTTC.

This rearrangement joins TRBV7-8 to TRBJ2-2; 7 bases map to TRBD2. This CDR3 is built from 15 residues. Germline V lookup: CDR1 SGHVS, CDR2 FQNEAQ. V was pared by 5 bases and J by 7 bases, with 10 bases of the junction left unmatched. In nucleotides, the CDR3 is TGTGCCAGCAGCACCGGAACTAGCGTCCTCGGGGAGCTGTTTTTT. It specifies CASSTGTSVLGELFF.

The chain uses TRBV6-1 and TRBJ2-1; D may be TRBD1 (6 bases). CDR3 size: 13 residues. Germline V CDR1 and CDR2: MNHNS, SASEGT. The V gene lost 5 bases and the J gene lost 9 bases, with 14 bases spanning the gap. CDR3 DNA sequence: TGTGCCAGCAGTAAGGGGGTGCTGTCTGAGCAGTTCTTC. This sequence encodes CASSKGVLSEQFF.

This chain links TRBV28 with TRBJ1-3, with TRBD1 as a possible D gene (5 bases). This CDR3 has 15 residues. V lost 8 bases and J lost 0, with 14 bases in between. CDR1 is MDHEN, CDR2 SYDVKM, per germline. DNA for the CDR3: TGTGCCAGCGGAAACAGGAAATACTCTGGAAACACCATATATTTT. This sequence encodes CASGNRKYSGNTIYF.

The chain joins TRBV7-8 to TRBJ2-7; D possibly corresponds to TRBD2 (5 bases). Germline-derived CDR1 and CDR2 are SGHVS and FQNEAQ. V dropped 5 bases and J dropped 2 bases, with 13 bases sitting between them. The CDR3 totals 14 residues. The CDR3 DNA reads as TGTGCCAGCAGCCATGGCAGCGGACCCTACGAGCAGTACTTC. This gives the protein CASSHGSGPYEQYF. Drawing the rest from reference TRBV7-8 and TRBJ2-7, the complete variable domain is GAGVSQSPRYKVAKRGQDVALRCDPISGHVSLFWYQQALGQGPEFLTYFQNEAQLDKSGLPSDRFFAERPEGSVSTLKIQRTQQEDSAVYLCASSHGSGPYEQYFGPGTRLTVT.

The count of this clone is one. This chain uses TRBV7-8 with TRBJ2-3; no definite D call. Looked up from germline, CDR1 is SGHVS and CDR2 is FQNEAQ. Trimming removed 5 bases at V and 2 bases at J, with 11 bases between. There are 14 residues in the CDR3. The CDR3 is CASSPIAVTDTQYF. CDR3 coding DNA: TGTGCCAGCAGCCCTATCGCGGTCACAGATACGCAGTATTTT.